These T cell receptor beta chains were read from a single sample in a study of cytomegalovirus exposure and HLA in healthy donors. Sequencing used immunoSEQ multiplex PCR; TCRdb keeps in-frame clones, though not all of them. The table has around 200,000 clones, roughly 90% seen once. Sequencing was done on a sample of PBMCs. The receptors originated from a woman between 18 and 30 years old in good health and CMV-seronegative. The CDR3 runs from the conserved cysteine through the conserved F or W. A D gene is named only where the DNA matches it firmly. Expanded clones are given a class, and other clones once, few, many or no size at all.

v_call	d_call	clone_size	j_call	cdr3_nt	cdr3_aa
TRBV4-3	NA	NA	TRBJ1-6	TGCGCCAGCAGCCAAAAGCACAGGTATTCGTCACCCCTCCACTTT	CASSQKHRYSSPLHF
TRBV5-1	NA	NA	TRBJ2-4	TGCGCCAGCAGCTTGGCCTTGCGGGGGCAATCCAAAAACATTCAGTACTTC	CASSLALRGQSKNIQYF
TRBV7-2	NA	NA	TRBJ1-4	TGTGCCAGCAGCCGGGGGGCGACTAATGAAAAACTGTTTTTT	CASSRGATNEKLFF
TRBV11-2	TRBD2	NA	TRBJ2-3	TGTGCCAGCAGCTTAGTCGGGACTAGCTCAGATACGCAGTATTTT	CASSLVGTSSDTQYF
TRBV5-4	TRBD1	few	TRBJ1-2	TGTGCCAGCCGGGACAGGCTTTATGGCTACACCTTC	CASRDRLYGYTF
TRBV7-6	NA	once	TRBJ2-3	TGTGCCAGCAGCCTCCACAGGGACAACACAGATACGCAGTATTTT	CASSLHRDNTDTQYF
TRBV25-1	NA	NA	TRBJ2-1	TGTGCCAGCAGTGATAGGCGGGGTGAGCAGTTCTTC	CASSDRRGEQFF
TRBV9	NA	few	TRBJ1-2	TGTGCCAGCAGTTCTCGGAGGGCTAACTATGGCTACACCTTC	CASSSRRANYGYTF
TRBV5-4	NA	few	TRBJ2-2	TGTGCCAGCAGTTCCGGCAGGGATAACACCGGGGAGCTGTTTTTT	CASSSGRDNTGELFF
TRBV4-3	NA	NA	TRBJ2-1	TGCGCCAGCAGCCAAGGTTTGTTTATGCGGGGCTACAATGAGCAGTTCTTC	CASSQGLFMRGYNEQFF
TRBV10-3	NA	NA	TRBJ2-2	TGTGCCATCGGTGCTGGGGAGCTGTTTTTT	CAIGAGELFF
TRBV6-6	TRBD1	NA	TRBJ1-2	TGTGCCAGCGGGTCCGGGACAGGGACCCGCGGCTACACCTTC	CASGSGTGTRGYTF
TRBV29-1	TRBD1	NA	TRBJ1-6	TGCAGCGTGCAAGCTGGGACAGCGAATAATTCACCCCTCCACTTT	CSVQAGTANNSPLHF
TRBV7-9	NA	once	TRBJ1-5	TGTTCCAGCAGCTGGGGGGAACAGCCCCAGCATTTT	CSSSWGEQPQHF
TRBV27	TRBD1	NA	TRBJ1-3	TGTGCCAGCAGTCTCTACAGGGGTACTGGAAACACCATATATTTT	CASSLYRGTGNTIYF
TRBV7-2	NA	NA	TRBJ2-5	TGTGCCAGCAGCTTAGTTTTATATGCGGGTTCCCAAGAGACCCAGTACTTC	CASSLVLYAGSQETQYF
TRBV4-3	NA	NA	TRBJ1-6	TGCGCCAGCAGCCAAGCGGGGAGGTCACCCCTCCACTTT	CASSQAGRSPLHF
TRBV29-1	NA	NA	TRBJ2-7	TGCAGCGATCGAAGTACCGACAGATCCGGCAGGTTGTACGAGCAGTACTTC	CSDRSTDRSGRLYEQYF
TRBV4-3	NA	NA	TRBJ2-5	TGCGCCAGCAGCCACCGAACAGGGTTCCAAGAGACCCAGTACTTC	CASSHRTGFQETQYF
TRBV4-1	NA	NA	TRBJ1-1	TGCGCCAGCAGCCAAGATGGCAGGGCATTGAACACTGAAGCTTTCTTT	CASSQDGRALNTEAFF
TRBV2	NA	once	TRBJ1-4	TGTGCCAGCAGTGATCTAACCTGGGAAAAACTGTTTTTT	CASSDLTWEKLFF
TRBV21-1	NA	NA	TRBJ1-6	TGTGCCAGCAGCAAAGGGCTGGTCTATAATTCACCCCTCCACTTT	CASSKGLVYNSPLHF
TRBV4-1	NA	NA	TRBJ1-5	TGCGCCAGCAGCCGTCTCGCGGGGCAGGTAAATCAGCCCCAGCATTTT	CASSRLAGQVNQPQHF
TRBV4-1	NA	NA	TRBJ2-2	TGCGCCAGCAGCCAAAGTTCTAGGGGGGGCACCGGGGAGCTGTTTTTT	CASSQSSRGGTGELFF
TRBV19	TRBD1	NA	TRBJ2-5	TGTGCCAGTAGTAGCGGACAGGACCAAGAGACCCAGTACTTC	CASSSGQDQETQYF
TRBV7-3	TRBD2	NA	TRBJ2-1	TGTGCCAGCAGCCCCCTAGCGGGAGGCGGCTCCTACAATGAGCAGTTCTTC	CASSPLAGGGSYNEQFF
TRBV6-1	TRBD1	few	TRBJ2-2	TGTGCCAGCGCCTACGCTCAGGGGGCCACCGGGGAGCTGTTTTTT	CASAYAQGATGELFF
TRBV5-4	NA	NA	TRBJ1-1	TGTGCCAGCAGTTTAAACACTGAAGCTTTCTTT	CASSLNTEAFF
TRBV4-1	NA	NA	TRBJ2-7	TGCGCCAGCAGCCAACTAGGTACTTTAGGCGAGCAGTACTTC	CASSQLGTLGEQYF
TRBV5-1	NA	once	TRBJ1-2	TGCGCCAGCAGCCGGGAGGGGGACTATGGCTACACCTTC	CASSREGDYGYTF
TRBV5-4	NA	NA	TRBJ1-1	TGTGCCAGCAGCTTCCCGGGGTCGGATGAAGCTTTCTTT	CASSFPGSDEAFF
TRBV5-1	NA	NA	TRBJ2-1	TGCGCCAGCAGCTTGGGGCTAGTACTGGAGAATGAGCAGTTCTTC	CASSLGLVLENEQFF
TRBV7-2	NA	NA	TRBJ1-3	TGTGCCAGCAGCTTAGAGAGGGAATACTTTGGAAACACCATATATTTT	CASSLEREYFGNTIYF
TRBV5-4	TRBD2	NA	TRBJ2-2	TGTGCCAGCAGCTTGGTAGTTTTCGGGGGGATGAACACCGGGGAGCTGTTTTTT	CASSLVVFGGMNTGELFF
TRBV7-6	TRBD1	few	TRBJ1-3	TGTGCCAGCAGCTCCACGGGACAGGCTGGAAACACCATATATTTT	CASSSTGQAGNTIYF